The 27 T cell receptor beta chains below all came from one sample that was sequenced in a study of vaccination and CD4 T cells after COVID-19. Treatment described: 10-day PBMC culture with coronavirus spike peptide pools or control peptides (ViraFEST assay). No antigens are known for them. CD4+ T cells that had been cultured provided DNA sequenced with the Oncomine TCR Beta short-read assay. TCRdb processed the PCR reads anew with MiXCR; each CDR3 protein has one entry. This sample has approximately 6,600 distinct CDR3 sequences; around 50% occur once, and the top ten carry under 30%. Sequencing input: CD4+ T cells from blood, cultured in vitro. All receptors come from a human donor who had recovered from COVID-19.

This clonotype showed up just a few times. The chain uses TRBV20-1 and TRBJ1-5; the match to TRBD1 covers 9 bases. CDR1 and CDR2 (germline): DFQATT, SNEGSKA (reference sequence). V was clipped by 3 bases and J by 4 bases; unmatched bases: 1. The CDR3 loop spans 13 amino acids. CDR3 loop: CSARGTGNQPQHF. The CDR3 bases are TGCAGTGCTAGGGGGACAGGGAATCAGCCCCAGCATTTT.

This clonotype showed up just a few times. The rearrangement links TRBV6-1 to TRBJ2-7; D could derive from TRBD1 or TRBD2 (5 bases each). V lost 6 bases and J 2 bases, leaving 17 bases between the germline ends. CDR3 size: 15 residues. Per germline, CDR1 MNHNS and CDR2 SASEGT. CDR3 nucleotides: TGTGCCAGCAGAACGGGACCGCGGTGGGCCTACGAGCAGTACTTC. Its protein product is CASRTGPRWAYEQYF.

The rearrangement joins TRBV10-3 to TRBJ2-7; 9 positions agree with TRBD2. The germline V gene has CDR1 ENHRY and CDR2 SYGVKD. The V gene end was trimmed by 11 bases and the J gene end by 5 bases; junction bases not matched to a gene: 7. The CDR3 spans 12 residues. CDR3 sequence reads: CASCGGADEQYF. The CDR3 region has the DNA TGTGCCTCCTGCGGGGGGGCCGACGAGCAGTACTTC.

The CDR3 loop reads CASSRGDRLSNQPQHF. The CDR3 DNA sequence: TGTGCCAGCAGCCGTGGGGACAGACTTTCCAATCAGCCCCAGCATTTT. The gene calls are TRBV11-2 and TRBJ1-5; 7 bases agree with TRBD1. V shed 5 bases, J shed 3 bases, and the junction held 10 bases outside the gene matches. Germline lookup yields CDR1 SGHAT and CDR2 FQNNGV. This CDR3 is built from 16 residues.

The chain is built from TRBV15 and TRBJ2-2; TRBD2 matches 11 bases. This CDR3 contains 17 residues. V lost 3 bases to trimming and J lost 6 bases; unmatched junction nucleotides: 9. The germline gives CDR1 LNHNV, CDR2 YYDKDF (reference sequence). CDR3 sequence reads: CATSRQLAGAVAGELFF. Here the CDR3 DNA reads TGTGCCACCAGCAGGCAACTAGCGGGGGCCGTCGCCGGGGAGCTGTTTTTT.

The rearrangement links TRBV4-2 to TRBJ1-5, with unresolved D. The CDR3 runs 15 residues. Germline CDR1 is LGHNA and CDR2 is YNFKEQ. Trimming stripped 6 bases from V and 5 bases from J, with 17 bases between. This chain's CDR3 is CASSPRLGSDQPQHF. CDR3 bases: TGTGCCAGCAGTCCACGCCTGGGGTCGGATCAGCCCCAGCATTTT.

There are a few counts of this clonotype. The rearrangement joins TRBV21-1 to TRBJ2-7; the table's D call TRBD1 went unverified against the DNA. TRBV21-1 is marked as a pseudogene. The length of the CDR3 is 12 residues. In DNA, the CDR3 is TGTGCCATCCCCCGACGACCGGGGGAGCAGTACTTC. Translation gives CAIPRRPGEQYF.

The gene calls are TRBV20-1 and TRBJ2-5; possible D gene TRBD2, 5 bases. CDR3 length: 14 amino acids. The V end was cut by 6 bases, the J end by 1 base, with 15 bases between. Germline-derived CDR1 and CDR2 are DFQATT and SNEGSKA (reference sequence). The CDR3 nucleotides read TGCAGTGCCCCGGTTCTGACTACCCAAGAGACCCAGTACTTC. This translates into CSAPVLTTQETQYF.

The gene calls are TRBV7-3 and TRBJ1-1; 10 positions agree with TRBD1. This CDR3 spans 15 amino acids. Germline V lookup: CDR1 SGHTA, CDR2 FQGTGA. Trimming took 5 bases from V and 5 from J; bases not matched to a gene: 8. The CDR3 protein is CASSPRQGADTEAFF. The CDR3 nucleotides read TGTGCCAGCAGCCCAAGACAGGGGGCCGATACTGAAGCTTTCTTT.

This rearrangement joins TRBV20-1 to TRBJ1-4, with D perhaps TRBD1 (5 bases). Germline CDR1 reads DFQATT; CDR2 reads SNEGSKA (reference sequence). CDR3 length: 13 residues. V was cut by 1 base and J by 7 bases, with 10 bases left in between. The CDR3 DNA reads TGCAGTGCTAGAGCGGGGGTCGGTGAAAAACTGTTTTTT. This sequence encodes CSARAGVGEKLFF.

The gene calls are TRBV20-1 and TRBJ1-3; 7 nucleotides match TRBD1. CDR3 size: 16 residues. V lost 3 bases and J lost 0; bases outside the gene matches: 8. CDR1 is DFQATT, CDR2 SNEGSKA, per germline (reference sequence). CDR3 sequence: CSARSSRDSSGNTIYF. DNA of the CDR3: TGCAGTGCTAGGTCTTCGAGGGACAGCTCTGGAAACACCATATATTTT.

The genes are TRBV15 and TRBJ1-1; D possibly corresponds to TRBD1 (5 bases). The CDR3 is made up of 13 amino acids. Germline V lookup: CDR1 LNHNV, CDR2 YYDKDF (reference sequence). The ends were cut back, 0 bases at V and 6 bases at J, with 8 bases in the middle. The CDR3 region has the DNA TGTGCCACCAGCAGAGATGGGGGGGCTGAAGCTTTCTTT. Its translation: CATSRDGGAEAFF. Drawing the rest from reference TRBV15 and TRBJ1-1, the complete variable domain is DAMVIQNPRYQVTQFGKPVTLSCSQTLNHNVMYWYQQKSSQAPKLLFHYYDKDFNNEADTPDNFQSRRPNTSFCFLDIRSPGLGDTAMYLCATSRDGGAEAFFGQGTRLTVV.

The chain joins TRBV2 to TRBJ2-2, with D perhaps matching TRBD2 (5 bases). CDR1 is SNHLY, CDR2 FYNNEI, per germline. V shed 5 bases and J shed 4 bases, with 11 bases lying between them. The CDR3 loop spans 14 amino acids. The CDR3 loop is CASSRELATGELFF. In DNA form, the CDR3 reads TGTGCCAGCAGTCGGGAATTGGCCACCGGGGAGCTGTTTTTT. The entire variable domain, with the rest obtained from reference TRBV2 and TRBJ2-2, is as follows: EPEVTQTPSHQVTQMGQEVILRCVPISNHLYFYWYRQILGQKVEFLVSFYNNEISEKSEIFDDQFSVERPDGSNFTLKIRSTKLEDSAMYFCASSRELATGELFFGEGSRLTVL.

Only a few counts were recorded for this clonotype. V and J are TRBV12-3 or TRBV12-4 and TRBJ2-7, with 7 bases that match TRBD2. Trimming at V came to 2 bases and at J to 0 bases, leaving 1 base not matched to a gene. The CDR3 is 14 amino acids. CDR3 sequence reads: CASSLSGISYEQYF. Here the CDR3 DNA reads TGTGCCAGCAGTTTAAGCGGGATCTCCTACGAGCAGTACTTC.

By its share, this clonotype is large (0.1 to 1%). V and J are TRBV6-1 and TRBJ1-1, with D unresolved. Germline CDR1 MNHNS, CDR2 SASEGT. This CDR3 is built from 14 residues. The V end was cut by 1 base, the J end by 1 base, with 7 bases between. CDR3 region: CASSEGLENTEAFF. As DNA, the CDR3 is TGTGCCAGCAGTGAAGGTCTGGAGAACACTGAAGCTTTCTTT.

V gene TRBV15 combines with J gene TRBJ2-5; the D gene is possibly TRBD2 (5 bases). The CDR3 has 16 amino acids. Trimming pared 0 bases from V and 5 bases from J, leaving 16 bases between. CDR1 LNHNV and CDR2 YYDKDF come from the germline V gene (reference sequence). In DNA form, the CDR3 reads TGTGCCACCAGCAGAGATTTAAGGGAGTCCTGGGAGACCCAGTACTTC. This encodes CATSRDLRESWETQYF.

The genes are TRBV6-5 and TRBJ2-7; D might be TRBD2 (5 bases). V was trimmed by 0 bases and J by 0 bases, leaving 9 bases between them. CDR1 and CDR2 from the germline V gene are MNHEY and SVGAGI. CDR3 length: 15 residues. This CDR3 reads CASSYSSAFSYEQYF. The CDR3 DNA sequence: TGTGCCAGCAGTTACTCTAGCGCTTTCTCCTACGAGCAGTACTTC.

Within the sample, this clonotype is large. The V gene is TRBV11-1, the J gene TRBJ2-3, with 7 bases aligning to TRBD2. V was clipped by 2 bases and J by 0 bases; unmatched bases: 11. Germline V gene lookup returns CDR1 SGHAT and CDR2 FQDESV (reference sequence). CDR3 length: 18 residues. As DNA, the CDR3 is TGTGCCAGCAGCTTATCACTAGGATCGGGAGGTAGCACAGATACGCAGTATTTT. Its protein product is CASSLSLGSGGSTDTQYF.

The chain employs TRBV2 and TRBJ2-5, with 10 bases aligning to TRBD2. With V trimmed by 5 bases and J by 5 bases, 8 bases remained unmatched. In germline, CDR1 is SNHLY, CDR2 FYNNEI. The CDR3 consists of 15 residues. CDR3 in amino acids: CASSRSSGSFETQYF. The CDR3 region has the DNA TGTGCCAGCAGTCGATCTAGCGGGAGTTTCGAGACCCAGTACTTC.

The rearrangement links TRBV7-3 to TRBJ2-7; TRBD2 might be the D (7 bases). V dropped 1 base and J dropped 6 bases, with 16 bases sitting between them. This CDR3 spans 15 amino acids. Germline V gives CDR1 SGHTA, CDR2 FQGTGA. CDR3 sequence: CASSLRGGAGVEQYF. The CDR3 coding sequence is TGTGCCAGCAGCTTAAGGGGGGGCGCAGGAGTCGAGCAGTACTTC.

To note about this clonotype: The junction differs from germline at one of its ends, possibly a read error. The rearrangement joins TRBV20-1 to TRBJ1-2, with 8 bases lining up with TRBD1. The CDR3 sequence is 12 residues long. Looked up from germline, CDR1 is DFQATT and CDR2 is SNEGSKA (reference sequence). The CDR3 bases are TGCAGTGCCACAGGGGGAGCCCCTTGGGGTGCCTTC. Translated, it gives CSATGGAPWGAF.

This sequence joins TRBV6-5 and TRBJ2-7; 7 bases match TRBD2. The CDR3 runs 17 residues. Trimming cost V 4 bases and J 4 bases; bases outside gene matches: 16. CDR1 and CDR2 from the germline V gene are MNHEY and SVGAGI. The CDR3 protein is CASSSPGQRGTLYEQYF. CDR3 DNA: TGTGCCAGCAGTTCCCCGGGGCAGCGGGGAACCTTATACGAGCAGTACTTC.

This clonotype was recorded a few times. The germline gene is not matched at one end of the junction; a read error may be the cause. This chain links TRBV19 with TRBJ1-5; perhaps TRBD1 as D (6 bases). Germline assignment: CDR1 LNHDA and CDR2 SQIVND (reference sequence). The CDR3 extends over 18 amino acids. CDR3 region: CASSKRGSGAPSNQPQHF. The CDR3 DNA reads TGTGCCAGCAGTAAGAGAGGTTCGGGGGCTCCTAGCAATCAGCCCCAGCATTTT. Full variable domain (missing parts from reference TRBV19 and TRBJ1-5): DGGITQSPKYLFRKEGQNVTLSCEQNLNHDAMYWYRQDPGQGLRLIYYSQIVNDFQKGDIAEGYSVSREKKESFPLTVTSAQKNPTAFYLCASSKRGSGAPSNQPQHFGDGTRLSIL.

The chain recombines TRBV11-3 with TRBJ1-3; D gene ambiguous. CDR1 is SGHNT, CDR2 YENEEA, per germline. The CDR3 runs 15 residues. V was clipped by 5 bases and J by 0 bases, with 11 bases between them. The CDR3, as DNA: TGTGCCAGCAGCGCATCAGGAGACTCTGGAAACACCATATATTTT. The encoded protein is CASSASGDSGNTIYF. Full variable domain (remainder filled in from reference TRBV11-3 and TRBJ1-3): EAGVVQSPRYKIIEKKQPVAFWCNPISGHNTLYWYLQNLGQGPELLIRYENEEAVDDSQLPKDRFSAERLKGVDSTLKIQPAELGDSAVYLCASSASGDSGNTIYFGEGSWLTVV.

CDR3 residues: CASSSRMTSGDVTDTQYF. CDR3 bases: TGTGCCAGCAGCTCTCGAATGACTAGCGGGGACGTCACAGATACGCAGTATTTT. V and J are TRBV12-3 or TRBV12-4 and TRBJ2-3; TRBD2 aligns across 11 bases. J was trimmed by 2 bases and V by 6 bases; bases with no gene match: 13. The CDR3 extends over 18 amino acids.

CDR3 region: CSALGWQTSNQPQHF. In DNA, the CDR3 is TGCAGTGCATTGGGATGGCAGACTAGCAATCAGCCCCAGCATTTT. The V call is TRBV20-1, the J call TRBJ1-5; D gene ambiguous. The CDR3 is 15 amino acids. V was shortened by 6 bases and J by 0 bases, with 15 bases between the two germline ends. Germline V gene data show CDR1 as DFQATT and CDR2 as SNEGSKA (reference sequence).

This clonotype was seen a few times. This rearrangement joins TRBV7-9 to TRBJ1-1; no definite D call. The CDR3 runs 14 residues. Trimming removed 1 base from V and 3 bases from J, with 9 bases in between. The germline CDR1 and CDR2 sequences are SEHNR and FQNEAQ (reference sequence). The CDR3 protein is CASSLVGVDTEAFF. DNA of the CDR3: TGTGCCAGCAGCTTAGTCGGGGTGGACACTGAAGCTTTCTTT.